A selection of T cell receptor beta chains follows, all from one sample in a study of early T cells in non-severe SARS-CoV-2 infection. TCRdb re-analysed the 5' RACE reads in MiXCR, keeping a single row per CDR3 protein. The table includes around 77,000 distinct CDR3 sequences, 9.5% to 15% detected once. The source was whole blood, collected at baseline. The receptor set was obtained from an adult who was a healthcare worker with PCR-confirmed SARS-CoV-2 infection or an uninfected control (not recorded which). The donor label of this sample is uncertain. Both conserved end residues are part of each CDR3. The D gene is left open where the match is weak. Clone size is stated in some rows and not others, as once, few, many or a class when expanded.

many	TRBJ1-2	TRBV3-1	NA	TGTGCCAGCAGCCAAGCCAACTATGGCTACACCTTC	CASSQANYGYTF
NA	TRBJ2-6	TRBV5-1	NA	TGCGCCAGCAGCTTGGAACGGACTGGGGCCAACGTCCTGACTTTC	CASSLERTGANVLTF
many	TRBJ2-7	TRBV6-9	NA	TGTGCCAGCAGTTATCGAGAGGACTACGAGCAGTACTTC	CASSYREDYEQYF
many	TRBJ1-1	TRBV12-5	NA	TGTGCTAGTGGTTTGGTACTCTTCGGCTGGTTGCTGACAGCTTTCTTT	CASGLVLFGWLLTAFF
NA	TRBJ2-3	TRBV7-8	NA	TGTGCCAGCAGCGCATACCGGGACCAAGCGCAGTATTTT	CASSAYRDQAQYF
NA	TRBJ2-1	TRBV7-3	NA	TGTGCCAGCAGCCCGCGACTAGAGGCCAATGAGCAGTTCTTC	CASSPRLEANEQFF
few	TRBJ2-7	TRBV27	NA	TGTGCCAGCAGTTCTGTTCGGGCGGCTCAATACGAGCAGTACTTC	CASSSVRAAQYEQYF
NA	TRBJ2-3	TRBV19	TRBD1	TGTGCCAGTAGCGATATCCGGGGACAGACTGGGGCAGATACGCAGTATTTT	CASSDIRGQTGADTQYF
NA	TRBJ1-6	TRBV12-3/TRBV12-4	NA	TGTGCCAGCAGTGCCAGACCGGGCCTTACCTCACCCCTCCACTTT	CASSARPGLTSPLHF
NA	TRBJ2-7	TRBV29-1	TRBD1	TGCAGCGTTGGACGGGGACAGGGGCTTCGCGAGCAGTACTTC	CSVGRGQGLREQYF
NA	TRBJ1-6	TRBV7-9	NA	TGTGCCAGCAGCCGCGGGAATTCACCCCTCCACTTT	CASSRGNSPLHF
few	TRBJ1-2	TRBV6-6	TRBD1	TGTGCCAGCAGTTTCGCACCGGGACAGGGGAGTGGCTACACCTTC	CASSFAPGQGSGYTF
many	TRBJ1-1	TRBV5-6	NA	TGTGCCAGCAGCTTGCCAGTGAACACTGAAGCTTTCTTT	CASSLPVNTEAFF
many	TRBJ1-1	TRBV12-3/TRBV12-4	NA	TGTGCCAGTGGGCCGGGGGGTTACACTGAAGCTTTCTTT	CASGPGGYTEAFF
few	TRBJ2-5	TRBV18	NA	TGTGCCAGCTCACCCCCGGGGGGCCGGGAGACCCAGTACTTC	CASSPPGGRETQYF
NA	TRBJ2-1	TRBV7-3	NA	TGTGCCAGCAGCCCTCTTGCGGGGAACAATGAGCAGTTCTTC	CASSPLAGNNEQFF
many	TRBJ1-1	TRBV12-3/TRBV12-4	TRBD1	TGTGCCAGCAGTTATGACAGGGTCACTGAAGCTTTCTTT	CASSYDRVTEAFF
few	TRBJ1-1	TRBV2	NA	TGTGCCAGCGTTGGGAACACTGAAGCTTTCTTT	CASVGNTEAFF
many	TRBJ1-4	TRBV20-1	NA	TGCAGTGCTAGAGAGGGGGGGCCTAATGAAAAACTGTTTTTT	CSAREGGPNEKLFF
NA	TRBJ1-5	TRBV10-3	NA	TGTGCCATCAGTGAGGGGACGGGAGCGATTGGCAATCAGCCCCAGCATTTT	CAISEGTGAIGNQPQHF
NA	TRBJ2-3	TRBV29-1	TRBD1	TGCAGCGTTGAAGATGAGCTGGGACAGGGCCTCACAGATACGCAGTATTTT	CSVEDELGQGLTDTQYF
NA	TRBJ2-7	TRBV6-2/TRBV6-3	NA	TGTGCCAGCAGGGATTATTACGAGCAGTACTTC	CASRDYYEQYF
many	TRBJ1-4	TRBV5-5	TRBD1	TGTGCCAGCAGCAGGACAGGGGGTCTTGAAAAACTGTTTTTT	CASSRTGGLEKLFF
many	TRBJ2-6	TRBV16	TRBD1	TGTGCCAGCAGCCAATCATTTGGGACAGGGTCGACAGGGGCCAACGTCCTGACTTTC	CASSQSFGTGSTGANVLTF
many	TRBJ2-3	TRBV12-2	NA	TGTGCAAGTCGCTCCCTAGCGGGAGGGTTCTCAGATACGCAGTATTTT	CASRSLAGGFSDTQYF
many	TRBJ2-4	TRBV12-5	NA	TGTGCTAGTGGTTTGGAGCAGCGAGGCATTCAGTACTTC	CASGLEQRGIQYF
many	TRBJ2-1	TRBV29-1	NA	TGCAGCGGGGGGAGCTCCTACAATGAGCAGTTCTTC	CSGGSSYNEQFF
NA	TRBJ2-2	TRBV11-2	NA	TGTGCCAGCAGCCTACGAGTAGTCGGACATCCTATTAACACCGGGGAGCTGTTTTTT	CASSLRVVGHPINTGELFF
few	TRBJ2-3	TRBV29-1	TRBD2	TGCAGCGTTGACGCTAGCGGGAGCGTCGATACGCAGTATTTT	CSVDASGSVDTQYF
many	TRBJ1-5	TRBV5-4	NA	TGTGCCAGCAGCGCGATGGGGAATAGCAATCAGCCCCAGCATTTT	CASSAMGNSNQPQHF
few	TRBJ2-1	TRBV2	TRBD2	TGTGCCAGCGGCTGGACTAGCGGGTTAAGTGAGCAGTTCTTC	CASGWTSGLSEQFF
NA	TRBJ1-2	TRBV6-2/TRBV6-3	NA	TGTGCCAGCAACCGGGACATCGGTGATGGCTACACCTTC	CASNRDIGDGYTF
many	TRBJ2-1	TRBV11-1	NA	TGTGCCAGCAGCACCGACGGTAACCCCTACAATGAGCAGTTCTTC	CASSTDGNPYNEQFF
few	TRBJ1-5	TRBV18	TRBD1	TGTGCCAGCTCACCCCCGGGACAGAGAAATCAGCCCCAGCATTTT	CASSPPGQRNQPQHF
many	TRBJ2-1	TRBV7-6	TRBD1	TGTGCCAGCAGCCGACAGGGGGCTATTGTAAAAGAGGGTAATGAGCAGTTCTTC	CASSRQGAIVKEGNEQFF
NA	TRBJ2-3	TRBV5-6	TRBD2	TGTGCCAGCAGCTTACCGACTAGCGGGGATTCAGATACGCAGTATTTT	CASSLPTSGDSDTQYF
few	TRBJ1-1	TRBV9	NA	TGTGCCAGCAGTCTAGCTCCAGGGTTGAACACTGAAGCTTTCTTT	CASSLAPGLNTEAFF
many	TRBJ2-7	TRBV7-9	NA	TGTGCCAGCAGCGTTTACTACGAGCAGTACTTC	CASSVYYEQYF
few	TRBJ1-1	TRBV14	NA	TGTGCCAGCAGCCAAATGCAGGGGAACACTGAAGCTTTCTTT	CASSQMQGNTEAFF
NA	TRBJ1-2	TRBV29-1	NA	TGCAGCGTTCGCGACAGTTACCCCGGTGGCTACACCTTC	CSVRDSYPGGYTF
NA	TRBJ1-1	TRBV9	NA	TGTGCCAGCAGCGCGTTGGGGGTGCGGTCGAGTGAAGCTTTCTTT	CASSALGVRSSEAFF
few	TRBJ2-1	TRBV11-2	TRBD2	TGTGCCAGCAGGACATTTTCGGGGACTAGCGCCTTCTCCTACAATGAGCAGTTCTTC	CASRTFSGTSAFSYNEQFF
NA	TRBJ1-2	TRBV4-2	TRBD1	TGTGCCAGCAGCCTCCAGGGGGCTCGGGGCTACACCTTC	CASSLQGARGYTF
many	TRBJ1-1	TRBV20-1	TRBD1	TGCAGTGCTAGAGATCAGGGACAGTCTTCGGGTGGGGCTTTCTTT	CSARDQGQSSGGAFF
NA	TRBJ2-5	TRBV9	NA	TGTGCCAGCAGCGCACGTGCCGGGGGCCAAGAGACCCAGTACTTC	CASSARAGGQETQYF
few	TRBJ2-2	TRBV12-3/TRBV12-4	TRBD2	TGTGCCAGCAGTCCCGTCCGGCGCGGGGGGATCCCCAACACCGGGGAGCTGTTTTTT	CASSPVRRGGIPNTGELFF
many	TRBJ2-2	TRBV4-1	NA	TGCGCCAGCAGAGTAAGCCCCAACACCGGGGAGCTGTTTTTT	CASRVSPNTGELFF
medium-sized	TRBJ2-3	TRBV7-9	TRBD2	TGTGCCAGCAGCCGAAGGCGACTAGCGGGGGATGAGGATACGCAGTATTTT	CASSRRRLAGDEDTQYF
few	TRBJ2-1	TRBV4-2	NA	TGTGCCAGCAGCCAAGAGACGGGGAGCTCCTACAATGAGCAGTTCTTC	CASSQETGSSYNEQFF
many	TRBJ2-3	TRBV20-1	NA	TGCAGTGCTGGAGGTGCCCGCCCAGATACGCAGTATTTT	CSAGGARPDTQYF
NA	TRBJ2-5	TRBV7-3	NA	TGTGCCAGCAGCTTCGGCGGAGGGCAGACCCAGTACTTC	CASSFGGGQTQYF
few	TRBJ1-2	TRBV20-1	TRBD1	TGCAGTGCCGGGACAGGGATATATGGCTACACCTTC	CSAGTGIYGYTF
NA	TRBJ2-1	TRBV5-1	NA	TGCGCCAGCGGAGCCGGGCACAATGAGCAGTTCTTC	CASGAGHNEQFF
many	TRBJ2-3	TRBV14	NA	TGTGCCAGCAGCCGAGAATCCTACACAGATACGCAGTATTTT	CASSRESYTDTQYF
NA	TRBJ2-2	TRBV7-3	TRBD1	TGTGCCAGCAGCCCAAAAACAGGGGCCGCCGGGGAGCTGTTTTTT	CASSPKTGAAGELFF
NA	TRBJ2-1	TRBV10-2	TRBD2	TGCGCCAGCCATTTAGCGGGAGCCTACAATGAGCAGTTCTTC	CASHLAGAYNEQFF
few	TRBJ2-1	TRBV5-1	NA	TGCGCCAGCAGTCGAACTTACGTCCCTAATGAGCAGTTCTTC	CASSRTYVPNEQFF
few	TRBJ2-1	TRBV7-9	TRBD2	TGTGCCAGCAGCGCTAGACCGGGACTAGCGGGGTCCTACAATGAGCAGTTCTTC	CASSARPGLAGSYNEQFF
many	TRBJ2-2	TRBV19	NA	TGTGCCAGTAGTAGACCGGGCCTCCTCCTGAACACCGGGGAGCTGTTTTTT	CASSRPGLLLNTGELFF
NA	TRBJ2-5	TRBV6-5	NA	TGTGCCAGCAGTCAGGGTGGGACCCAGTACTTC	CASSQGGTQYF